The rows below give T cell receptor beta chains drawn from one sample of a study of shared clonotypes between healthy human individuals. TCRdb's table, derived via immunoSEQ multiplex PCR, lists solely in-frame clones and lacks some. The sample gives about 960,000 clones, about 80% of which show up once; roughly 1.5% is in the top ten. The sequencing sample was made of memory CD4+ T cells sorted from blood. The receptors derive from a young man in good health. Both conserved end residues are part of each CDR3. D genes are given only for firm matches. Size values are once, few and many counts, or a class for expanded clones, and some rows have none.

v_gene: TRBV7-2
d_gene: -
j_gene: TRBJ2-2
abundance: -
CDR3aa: CASSLPLGGTNTGELFF
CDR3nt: TGTGCCAGCAGCTTACCCTTGGGGGGAACGAACACCGGGGAGCTGTTTTTT

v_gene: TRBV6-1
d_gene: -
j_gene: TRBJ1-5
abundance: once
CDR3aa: CASRRNTAQPQHF
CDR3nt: TGTGCCAGCAGGCGGAATACGGCTCAGCCCCAGCATTTT

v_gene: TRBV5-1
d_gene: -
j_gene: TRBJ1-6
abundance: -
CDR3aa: CASSLDGRGNSPLHF
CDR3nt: TGCGCCAGCAGCTTGGACGGACGGGGTAATTCACCCCTCCACTTT

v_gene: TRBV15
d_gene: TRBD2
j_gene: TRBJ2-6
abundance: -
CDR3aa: CATSGGGASLSGANVLTF
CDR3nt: TGTGCCACCAGCGGCGGGGGGGCCTCTCTCTCTGGGGCCAACGTCCTGACTTTC

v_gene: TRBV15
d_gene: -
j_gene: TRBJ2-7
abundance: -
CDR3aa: CATSGDPGYEQYF
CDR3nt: TGTGCCACCAGCGGGGATCCAGGCTACGAGCAGTACTTC

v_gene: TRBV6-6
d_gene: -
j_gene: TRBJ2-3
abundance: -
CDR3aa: CASSPDSQAQYF
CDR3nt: TGTGCCAGCAGCCCGGACAGTCAGGCGCAGTATTTT

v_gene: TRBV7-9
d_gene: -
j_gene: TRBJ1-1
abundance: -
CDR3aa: CASSLSGITEAFF
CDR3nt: TGTGCCAGCAGCTTAAGCGGAATAACTGAAGCTTTCTTT

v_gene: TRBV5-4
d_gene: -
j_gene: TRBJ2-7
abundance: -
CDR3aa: CASSEGGLVGDEQYF
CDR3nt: TGTGCCAGCAGCGAGGGGGGTTTAGTCGGAGACGAGCAGTACTTC

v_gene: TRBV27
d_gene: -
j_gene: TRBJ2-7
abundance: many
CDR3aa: CASSGRAPPYEQYF
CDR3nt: TGTGCCAGCAGTGGCCGGGCCCCACCCTACGAGCAGTACTTC

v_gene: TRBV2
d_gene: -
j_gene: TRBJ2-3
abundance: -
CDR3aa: CASSAMDTQYF
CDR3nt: TGTGCCAGCAGTGCTATGGATACGCAGTATTTT

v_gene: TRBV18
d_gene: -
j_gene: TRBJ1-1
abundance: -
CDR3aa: CASSPTLGSRYTEAFF
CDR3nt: TGTGCCAGCTCACCAACCCTAGGCAGTAGATACACTGAAGCTTTCTTT

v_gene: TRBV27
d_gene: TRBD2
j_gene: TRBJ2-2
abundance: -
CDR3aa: CASTGLAAGGTGELFF
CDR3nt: TGTGCCAGCACCGGACTAGCGGCGGGAGGTACCGGGGAGCTGTTTTTT

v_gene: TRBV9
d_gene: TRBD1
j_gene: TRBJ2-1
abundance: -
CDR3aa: CASSVIAVGDRGNEQFF
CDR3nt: TGTGCCAGCAGCGTAATCGCAGTAGGGGACAGGGGAAATGAGCAGTTCTTC

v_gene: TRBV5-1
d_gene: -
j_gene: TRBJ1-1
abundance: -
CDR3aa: CASSSMGLDTEAFF
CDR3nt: TGCGCCAGCAGCTCCATGGGGTTGGACACTGAAGCTTTCTTT

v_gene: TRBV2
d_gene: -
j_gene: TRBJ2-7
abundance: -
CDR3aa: CASPPPGQSYEQYF
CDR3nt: TGTGCCAGTCCCCCTCCTGGACAGTCCTACGAGCAGTACTTC

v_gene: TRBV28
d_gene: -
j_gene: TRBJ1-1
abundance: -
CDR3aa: CASSSHMNTEAFF
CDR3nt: TGTGCCAGCAGTTCCCACATGAACACTGAAGCTTTCTTT

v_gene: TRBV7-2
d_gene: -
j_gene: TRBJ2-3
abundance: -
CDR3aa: CASSLGSENTDTQYF
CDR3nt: TGTGCCAGCAGCTTAGGTTCCGAGAACACAGATACGCAGTATTTT

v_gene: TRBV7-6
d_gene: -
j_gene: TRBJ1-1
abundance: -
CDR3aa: CASSLDSMANTEAFF
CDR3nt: TGTGCCAGCAGCTTAGACTCCATGGCGAACACTGAAGCTTTCTTT

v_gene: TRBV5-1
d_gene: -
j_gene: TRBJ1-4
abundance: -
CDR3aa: CASSPFPGVTNEKLFF
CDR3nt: TGCGCCAGCAGCCCCTTTCCGGGGGTGACTAATGAAAAACTGTTTTTT

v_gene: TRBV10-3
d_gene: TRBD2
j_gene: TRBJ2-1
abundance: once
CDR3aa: CAISESPIAGVLNEQFF
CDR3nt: TGTGCCATCAGTGAGTCTCCCATCGCGGGAGTATTAAATGAGCAGTTCTTC

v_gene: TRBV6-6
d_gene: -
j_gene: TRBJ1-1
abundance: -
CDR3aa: CASSYEMNTEAFF
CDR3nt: TGTGCCAGCAGTTACGAGATGAACACTGAAGCTTTCTTT